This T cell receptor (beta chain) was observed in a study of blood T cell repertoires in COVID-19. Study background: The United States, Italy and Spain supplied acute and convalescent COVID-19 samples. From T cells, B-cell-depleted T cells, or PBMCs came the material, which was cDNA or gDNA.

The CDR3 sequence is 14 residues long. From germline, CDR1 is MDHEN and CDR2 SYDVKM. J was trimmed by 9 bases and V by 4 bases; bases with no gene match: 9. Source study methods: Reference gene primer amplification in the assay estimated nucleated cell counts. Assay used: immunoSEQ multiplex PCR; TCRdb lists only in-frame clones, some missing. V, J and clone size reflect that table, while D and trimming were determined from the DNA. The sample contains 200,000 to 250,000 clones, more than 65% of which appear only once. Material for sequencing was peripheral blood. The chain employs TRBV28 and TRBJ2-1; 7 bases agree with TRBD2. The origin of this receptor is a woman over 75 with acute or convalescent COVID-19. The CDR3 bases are TGTGCCAGCAGTTCCCGATTGGGAGGGTTTGAGCAGTTCTTC. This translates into CASSSRLGGFEQFF.